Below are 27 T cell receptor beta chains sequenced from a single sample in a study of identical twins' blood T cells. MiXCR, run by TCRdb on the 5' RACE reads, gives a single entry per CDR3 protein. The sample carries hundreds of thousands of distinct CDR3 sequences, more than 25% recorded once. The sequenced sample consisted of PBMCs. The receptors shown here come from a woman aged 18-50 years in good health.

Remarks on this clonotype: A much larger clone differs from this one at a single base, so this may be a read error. The CDR3 nucleotides read TGTGCCGGCAGTTTCGGGACAGGGGGTCCTCAGCCCCAGCATTTT. Translating gives CAGSFGTGGPQPQHF. V and J are TRBV27 and TRBJ1-5; TRBD1 agrees at 11 bases. The germline V gene encodes CDR1 MNHEY and CDR2 SMNVEV (reference sequence). CDR3 length: 15 residues.

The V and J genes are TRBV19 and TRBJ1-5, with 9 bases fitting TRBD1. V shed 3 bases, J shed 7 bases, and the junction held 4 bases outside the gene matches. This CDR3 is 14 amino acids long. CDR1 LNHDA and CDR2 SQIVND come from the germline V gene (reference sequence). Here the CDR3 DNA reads TGTGCCAGTAGTATGGACAGGGGCGGGCAGCCCCAGCATTTT. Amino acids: CASSMDRGGQPQHF.

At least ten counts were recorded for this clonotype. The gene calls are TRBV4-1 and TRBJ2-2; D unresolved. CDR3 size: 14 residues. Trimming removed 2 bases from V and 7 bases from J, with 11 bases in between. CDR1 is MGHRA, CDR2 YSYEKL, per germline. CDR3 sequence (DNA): TGCGCCAGCAGCCAAAGTTTTTCCGGCGGGGAGCTGTTTTTT. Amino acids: CASSQSFSGGELFF.

The CDR3 DNA follows: TGTGCCAGCAGTTACGATCCAGATTACGAGCAGTACTTC. It specifies CASSYDPDYEQYF. The chain recombines TRBV6-5 with TRBJ2-7; no reliable D call. Germline loops: CDR1 MNHEY, CDR2 SVGAGI. V was trimmed by 2 bases and J by 4 bases, leaving 9 bases between them. The CDR3 sequence is 13 residues long.

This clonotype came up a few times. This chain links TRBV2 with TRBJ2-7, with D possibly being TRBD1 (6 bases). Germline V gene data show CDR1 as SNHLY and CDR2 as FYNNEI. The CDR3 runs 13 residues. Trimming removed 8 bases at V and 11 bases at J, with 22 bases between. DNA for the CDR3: TGTGCCAGCTATTCTTCCGGACAGACAGGCGAGTACTTC. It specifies CASYSSGQTGEYF.

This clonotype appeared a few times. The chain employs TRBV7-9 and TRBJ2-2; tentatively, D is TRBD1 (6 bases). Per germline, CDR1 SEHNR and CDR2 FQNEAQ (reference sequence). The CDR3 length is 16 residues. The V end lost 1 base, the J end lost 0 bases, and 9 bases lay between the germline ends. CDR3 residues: CASSLVTGPNTGELFF. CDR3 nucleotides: TGTGCCAGCAGCTTAGTGACAGGCCCGAACACCGGGGAGCTGTTTTTT.

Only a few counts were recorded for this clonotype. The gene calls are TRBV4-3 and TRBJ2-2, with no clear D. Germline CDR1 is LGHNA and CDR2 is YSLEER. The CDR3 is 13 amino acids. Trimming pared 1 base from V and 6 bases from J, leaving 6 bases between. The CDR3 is CASSQGIPGELFF. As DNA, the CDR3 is TGCGCCAGCAGCCAAGGGATTCCCGGGGAGCTGTTTTTT.

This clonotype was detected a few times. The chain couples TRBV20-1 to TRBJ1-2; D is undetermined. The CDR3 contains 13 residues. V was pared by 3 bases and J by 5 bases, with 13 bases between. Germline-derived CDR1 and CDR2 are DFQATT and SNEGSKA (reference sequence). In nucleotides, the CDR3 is TGCAGTGCTAGTCATAACCAGAATTATGGCTACACCTTC. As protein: CSASHNQNYGYTF.

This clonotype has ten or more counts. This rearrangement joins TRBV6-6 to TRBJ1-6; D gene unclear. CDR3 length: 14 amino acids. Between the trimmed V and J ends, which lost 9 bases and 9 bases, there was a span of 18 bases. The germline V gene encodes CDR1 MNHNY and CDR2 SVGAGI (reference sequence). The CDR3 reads CASSGNVLGSPLHF. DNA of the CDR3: TGTGCCAGTTCGGGGAACGTGCTTGGTTCACCCCTCCACTTT.

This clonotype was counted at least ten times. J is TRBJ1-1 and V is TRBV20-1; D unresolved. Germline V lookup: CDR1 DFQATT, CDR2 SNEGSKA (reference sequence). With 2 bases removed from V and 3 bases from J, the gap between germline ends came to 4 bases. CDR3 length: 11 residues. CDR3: CSARQDTEAFF. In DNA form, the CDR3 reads TGCAGTGCTAGACAGGACACTGAAGCTTTCTTT.

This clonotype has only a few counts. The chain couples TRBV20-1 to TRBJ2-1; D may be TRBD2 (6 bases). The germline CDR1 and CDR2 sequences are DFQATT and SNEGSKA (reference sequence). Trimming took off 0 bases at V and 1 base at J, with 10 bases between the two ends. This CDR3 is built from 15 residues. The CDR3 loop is CSAREPSGSYNEQFF. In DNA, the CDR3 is TGCAGTGCTAGAGAGCCCAGCGGGTCCTACAATGAGCAGTTCTTC.

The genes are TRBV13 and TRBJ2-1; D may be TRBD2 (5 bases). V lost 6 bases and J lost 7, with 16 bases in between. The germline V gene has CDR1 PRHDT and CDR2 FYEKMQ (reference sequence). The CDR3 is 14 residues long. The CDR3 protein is CASSLRGVKNEQFF. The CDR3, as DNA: TGTGCCAGCAGTTTACGGGGTGTTAAGAATGAGCAGTTCTTC. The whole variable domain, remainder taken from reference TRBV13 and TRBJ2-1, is AAGVIQSPRHLIKEKRETATLKCYPIPRHDTVYWYQQGPGQDPQFLISFYEKMQSDKGSIPDRFSAQQFSDYHSELNMSSLELGDSALYFCASSLRGVKNEQFFGPGTRLTVL.

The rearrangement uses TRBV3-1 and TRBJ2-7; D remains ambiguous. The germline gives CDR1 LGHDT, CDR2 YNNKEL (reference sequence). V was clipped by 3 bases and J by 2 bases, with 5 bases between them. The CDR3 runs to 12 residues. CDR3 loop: CASSHSPYEQYF. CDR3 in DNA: TGTGCCAGCAGCCACTCCCCCTACGAGCAGTACTTC.

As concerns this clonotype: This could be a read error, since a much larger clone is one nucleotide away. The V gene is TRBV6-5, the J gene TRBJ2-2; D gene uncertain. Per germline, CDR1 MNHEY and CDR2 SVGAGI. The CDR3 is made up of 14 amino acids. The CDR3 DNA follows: TGTGCCGGCAGCCCGGGTAGAAACACCGGGGAGCTGTTTTTT. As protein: CAGSPGRNTGELFF.

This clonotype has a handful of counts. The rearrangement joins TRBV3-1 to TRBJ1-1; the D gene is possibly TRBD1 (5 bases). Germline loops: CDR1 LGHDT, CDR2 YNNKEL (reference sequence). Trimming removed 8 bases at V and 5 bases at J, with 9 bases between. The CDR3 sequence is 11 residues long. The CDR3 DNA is TGTGCCAGCGGGACGGGTACTGAAGCTTTCTTT. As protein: CASGTGTEAFF.

The CDR3 loop reads CASSLEGIGEKLFF. CDR3 coding DNA: TGTGCCAGCAGCTTAGAAGGGATTGGAGAAAAACTGTTTTTT. J is TRBJ1-4 and V is TRBV7-2; D is undetermined. Germline lookup yields CDR1 SGHTA and CDR2 FQGNSA. V was clipped by 1 base and J by 8 bases, with 11 bases between them. The CDR3 spans 14 residues. Full variable domain (rest looked up from reference TRBV7-2 and TRBJ1-4): GAGVSQSPSNKVTEKGKDVELRCDPISGHTALYWYRQSLGQGLEFLIYFQGNSAPDKSGLPSDRFSAERTGGSVSTLTIQRTQQEDSAVYLCASSLEGIGEKLFFGSGTQLSVL.

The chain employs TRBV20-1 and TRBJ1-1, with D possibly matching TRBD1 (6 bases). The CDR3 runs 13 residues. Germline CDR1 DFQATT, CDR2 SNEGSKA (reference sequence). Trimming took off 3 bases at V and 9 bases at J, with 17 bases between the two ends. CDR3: CSASHGGRPKAFF. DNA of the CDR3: TGCAGTGCTAGTCACGGGGGCAGGCCTAAAGCTTTCTTT.

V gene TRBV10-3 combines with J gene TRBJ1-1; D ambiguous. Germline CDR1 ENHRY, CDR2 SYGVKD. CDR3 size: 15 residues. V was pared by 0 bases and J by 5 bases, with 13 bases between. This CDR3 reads CAISESTSAVTEAFF. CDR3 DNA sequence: TGTGCCATCAGTGAGTCGACTTCGGCGGTGACTGAAGCTTTCTTT.

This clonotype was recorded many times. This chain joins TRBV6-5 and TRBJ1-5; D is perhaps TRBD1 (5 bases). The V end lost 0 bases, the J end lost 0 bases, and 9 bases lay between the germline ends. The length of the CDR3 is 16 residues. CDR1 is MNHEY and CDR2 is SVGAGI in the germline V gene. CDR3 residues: CASSYSSGGSNQPQHF. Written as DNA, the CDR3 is TGTGCCAGCAGTTACTCCTCGGGGGGTAGCAATCAGCCCCAGCATTTT.

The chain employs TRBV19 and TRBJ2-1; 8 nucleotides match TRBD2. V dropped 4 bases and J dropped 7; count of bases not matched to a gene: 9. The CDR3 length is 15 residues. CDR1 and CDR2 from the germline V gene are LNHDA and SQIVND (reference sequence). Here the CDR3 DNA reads TGTGCCAGTAGTAAGAGCGGGGGCCCCTTTAATGAGCAGTTCTTC. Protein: CASSKSGGPFNEQFF.

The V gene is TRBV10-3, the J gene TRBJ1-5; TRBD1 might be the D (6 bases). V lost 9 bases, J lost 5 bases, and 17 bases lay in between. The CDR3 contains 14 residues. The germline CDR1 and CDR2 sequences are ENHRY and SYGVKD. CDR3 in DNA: TGTGCCATGAGGATACAGGGAAAGGATCAGCCCCAGCATTTT. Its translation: CAMRIQGKDQPQHF.

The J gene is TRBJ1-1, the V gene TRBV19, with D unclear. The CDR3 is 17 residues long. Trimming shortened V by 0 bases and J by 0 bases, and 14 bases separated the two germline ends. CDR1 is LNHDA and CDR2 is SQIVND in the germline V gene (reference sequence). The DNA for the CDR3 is TGTGCCAGTAGTATAGATCGGTGGGAGAGCATGAACACTGAAGCTTTCTTT. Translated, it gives CASSIDRWESMNTEAFF.

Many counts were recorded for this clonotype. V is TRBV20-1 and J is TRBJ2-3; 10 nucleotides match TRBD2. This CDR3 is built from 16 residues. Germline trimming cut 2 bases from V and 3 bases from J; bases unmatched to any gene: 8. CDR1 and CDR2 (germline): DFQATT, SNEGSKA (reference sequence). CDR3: CSARPLAGAETDTQYF. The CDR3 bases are TGCAGTGCTAGACCGCTAGCGGGAGCAGAAACAGATACGCAGTATTTT.

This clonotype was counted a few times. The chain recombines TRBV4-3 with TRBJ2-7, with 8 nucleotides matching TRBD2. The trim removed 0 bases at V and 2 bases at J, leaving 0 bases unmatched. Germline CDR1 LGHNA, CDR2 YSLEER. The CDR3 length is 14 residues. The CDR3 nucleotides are TGCGCCAGCAGCCAAGATAGCGGGACCTACGAGCAGTACTTC. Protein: CASSQDSGTYEQYF.

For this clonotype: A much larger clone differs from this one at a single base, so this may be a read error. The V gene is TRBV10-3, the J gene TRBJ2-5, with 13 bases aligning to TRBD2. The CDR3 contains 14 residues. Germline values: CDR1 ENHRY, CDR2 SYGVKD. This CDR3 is CAIRTSGGKETQCF. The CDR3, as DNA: TGTGCCATCAGGACTAGCGGGGGGAAAGAGACCCAGTGCTTC.

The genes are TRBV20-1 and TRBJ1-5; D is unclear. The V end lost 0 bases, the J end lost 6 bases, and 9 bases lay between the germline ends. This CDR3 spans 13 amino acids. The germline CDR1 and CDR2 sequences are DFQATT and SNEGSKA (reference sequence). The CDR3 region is CSAREIEGQPQHF. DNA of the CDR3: TGCAGTGCTAGAGAAATAGAGGGTCAGCCCCAGCATTTT.

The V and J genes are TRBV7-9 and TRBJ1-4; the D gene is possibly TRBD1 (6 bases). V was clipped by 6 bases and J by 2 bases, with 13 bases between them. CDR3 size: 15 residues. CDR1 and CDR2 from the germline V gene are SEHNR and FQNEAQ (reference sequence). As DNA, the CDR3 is TGTGCCAGCAGAACAGGGAGGCTTACTAATGAAAAACTGTTTTTT. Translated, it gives CASRTGRLTNEKLFF.